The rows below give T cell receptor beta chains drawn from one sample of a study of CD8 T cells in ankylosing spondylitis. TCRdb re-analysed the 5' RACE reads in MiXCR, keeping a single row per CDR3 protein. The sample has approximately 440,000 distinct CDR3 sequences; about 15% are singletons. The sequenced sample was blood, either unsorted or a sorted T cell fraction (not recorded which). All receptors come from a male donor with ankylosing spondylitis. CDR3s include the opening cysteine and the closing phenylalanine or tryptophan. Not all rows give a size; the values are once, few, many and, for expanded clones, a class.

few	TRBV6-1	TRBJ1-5	CASSEVGAGQPQHF
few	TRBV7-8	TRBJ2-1	CASSRDSGRSYNEQFF
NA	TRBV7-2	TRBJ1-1	CASSLKVGDTEAFF
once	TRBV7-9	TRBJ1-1	CASRERRPSGTRTEAFF
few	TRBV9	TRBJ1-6	CASSTGDSPLHF
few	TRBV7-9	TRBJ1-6	CASSASQGSNSPLHF
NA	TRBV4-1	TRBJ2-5	CASSQDRGIQETQYF
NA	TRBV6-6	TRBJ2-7	CASGTNSYEQYF
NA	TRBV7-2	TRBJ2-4	CASSPRDSLVAKNIQYF
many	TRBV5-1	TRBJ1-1	CASSLGRANTEAFF
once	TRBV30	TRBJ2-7	CTSHTTSGSYEQYF
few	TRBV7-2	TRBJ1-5	CASSVTGGNQPQHF
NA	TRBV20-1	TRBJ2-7	CSARGDRAFHEQYF
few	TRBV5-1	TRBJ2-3	CASSLAPGLETDTQYF
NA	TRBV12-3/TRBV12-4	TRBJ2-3	CASSSPGPPKGTDTQYF
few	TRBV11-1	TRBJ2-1	CASSLRGLAGGPRSYNEQFF
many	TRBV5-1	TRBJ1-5	CASSAGINQPQHF
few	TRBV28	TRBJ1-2	CATRTGLEYGYTF
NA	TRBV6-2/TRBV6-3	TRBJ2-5	CASSGTGSMGETQYF
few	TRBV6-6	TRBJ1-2	CASGRTGNYGYTF
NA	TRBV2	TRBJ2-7	CASRTAGNSYEQYF
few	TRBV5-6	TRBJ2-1	CASSHGKLAGGRYNEQFF
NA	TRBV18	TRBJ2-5	CASSPRRTEQETQYF
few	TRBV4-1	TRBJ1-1	CASRQSGNTEAFF
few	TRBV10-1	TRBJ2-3	CASSEGGAGDTQYF
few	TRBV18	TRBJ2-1	CASSTGTDNEQFF
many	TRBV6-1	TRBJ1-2	CASRDSDAGYGYTF
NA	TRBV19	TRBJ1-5	CASTPHGEGNQPQHF
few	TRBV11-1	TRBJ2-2	CASTTDRGVNTGELFF
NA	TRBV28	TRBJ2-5	CASGSSRGRMETQYF
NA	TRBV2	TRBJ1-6	CASSATGDASPLHF
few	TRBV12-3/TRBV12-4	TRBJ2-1	CASRTTAGESSYNEQFF
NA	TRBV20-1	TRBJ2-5	CSASLYGGPGETQYF
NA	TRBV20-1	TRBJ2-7	CSARDSTSGSSYEQYF
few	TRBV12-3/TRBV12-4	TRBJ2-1	CASRTERSGTPDNEQFF
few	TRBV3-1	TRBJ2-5	CASSTPGTGFLRTQYF
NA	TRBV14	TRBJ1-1	CASSQERGTGENTEAFF
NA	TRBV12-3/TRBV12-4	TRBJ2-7	CASSRQTTYEQYF
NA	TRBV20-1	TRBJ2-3	CSARAQTDTQYF
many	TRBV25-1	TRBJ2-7	CASRGFPSYEQYF
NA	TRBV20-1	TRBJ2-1	CSAKERWRNYNEQFF
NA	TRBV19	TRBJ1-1	CASSGWIPMNTEAFF
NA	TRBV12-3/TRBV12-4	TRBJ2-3	CASSSWGGSSTDTQYF
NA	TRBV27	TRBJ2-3	CASKWTSSTDTQYF
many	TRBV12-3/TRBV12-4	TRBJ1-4	CASRKATNEKLFF